Listed below are T cell receptor beta chains from one sample, sequenced in a study of T cell repertoires in cytomegalovirus infection. One entry per CDR3 protein, called by TCRdb with MiXCR from the reads. The sample lists 650,000 to 900,000 distinct CDR3 sequences, just under 30% occurring once. Their antigens are not known. Sequenced material: cultured CD8+ T cells from PBMCs, taken from culture after CMV antigen stimulation. These receptors all come from a human donor in good health (CMV status not recorded). Some clones in this sample may be carry-over from other donors' samples. The CDR3 runs from the conserved cysteine through the conserved F or W. A D gene is named only where the DNA matches it firmly. Size values are once, few and many counts, or a class for expanded clones, and some rows have none.

len	d_gene	abundance	j_gene	v_gene	CDR3nt	CDR3aa
18	-	few	TRBJ2-3	TRBV20-1	TGCAGTGCTAGAGAAGGGGGGGGGCCCTCACTTAGCACAGATACGCAGTATTTT	CSAREGGGPSLSTDTQYF
14	-	-	TRBJ1-4	TRBV12-3/TRBV12-4	TGTGCCAGCAGTTTGGGTGAGGTCGGGCGAAAACTGTTTTTT	CASSLGEVGRKLFF
9	-	-	TRBJ1-1	TRBV29-1	TGCAGCGTTGAAGAGGGGTCTTTCTTT	CSVEEGSFF
16	-	-	TRBJ2-1	TRBV2	TGTGCCAGCAGTGTAAAGGGGGATTTCTCCTACAATGAGCAGTTCTTC	CASSVKGDFSYNEQFF
16	TRBD1	-	TRBJ1-1	TRBV27	TGTGCCAGCAGTTTCTTGAGGACAGGGGGCAGGGATGAAGCTTTCTTT	CASSFLRTGGRDEAFF
15	-	few	TRBJ1-5	TRBV10-3	TGTGCCATCAGTGAGTCGGACAGCCTCAATCAGCCCCAGCATTTT	CAISESDSLNQPQHF
13	-	few	TRBJ2-5	TRBV24-1	TGTGCCACCAGTGACAGAAGGGATGAGACCCAGTACTTC	CATSDRRDETQYF
14	-	many	TRBJ2-1	TRBV7-8	TGTGCCAGCATCCGGGACGGGGGTCTCGGGGAGCAGTTCTTC	CASIRDGGLGEQFF
17	TRBD1	-	TRBJ1-6	TRBV11-2	TGTGCCAGCAGCTTAGATCTGGAGGTCAGGGGGTCTTCACCCCTCCACTTT	CASSLDLEVRGSSPLHF
14	-	-	TRBJ1-5	TRBV28	TGTGCCAGCAAGACGGCGAGAAGCAATCAGCCCCAGCATTTT	CASKTARSNQPQHF
13	-	few	TRBJ1-2	TRBV2	TGTGCCAGCATTAAACAAGCTAACTATGGCTACACCTTC	CASIKQANYGYTF
15	-	-	TRBJ2-3	TRBV19	TGTGCCAGTAGTATCCTCTCCACTAGTACAGATACGCAGTATTTT	CASSILSTSTDTQYF
16	-	-	TRBJ2-7	TRBV5-5	TGTGCCAGCAGCTTGGAAGGTAGGGTAATCGTCTACGAGCAGTACTTC	CASSLEGRVIVYEQYF
14	-	-	TRBJ1-1	TRBV27	TGTGCCAGCATTCCCTACAGTGGAGGATCTGAAGCTTTCTTT	CASIPYSGGSEAFF
16	-	many	TRBJ1-1	TRBV7-6	TGTGCCAGCAGCTTATTGGAGCCCTCAGCAAGCACTGAAGCTTTCTTT	CASSLLEPSASTEAFF
14	TRBD2	few	TRBJ2-1	TRBV19	TGTGCCAGTAGGACTAGCGGGGTCTACAATGAGCAGTTCTTC	CASRTSGVYNEQFF
15	-	-	TRBJ1-3	TRBV12-3/TRBV12-4	TGTGCCAGCAGTTTAGACGCGGCCTCTGGAAACACCATATATTTT	CASSLDAASGNTIYF
16	-	-	TRBJ2-1	TRBV7-6	TGTGCCAGCAGCTCGCCTCCGGGACCCGAAGTCGATGAGCAGTTCTTC	CASSSPPGPEVDEQFF
16	TRBD2	many	TRBJ2-3	TRBV7-6	TGTGCCAGCAGCGTGTTAGCGGGGGAATACACAGATACGCAGTATTTT	CASSVLAGEYTDTQYF
16	-	-	TRBJ1-3	TRBV7-8	TGTGCCAGCAGCCACCGGAAGGACCGAAATGGAAACACCATATATTTT	CASSHRKDRNGNTIYF
11	-	few	TRBJ2-1	TRBV6-1	TGTGCCAGCACCGGTGGAGTTGAGCAGTTCTTC	CASTGGVEQFF
17	-	-	TRBJ2-3	TRBV5-4	TGTGCCAGCAGCTTAGAGGTGGTAGCTTCTAGCACAGATACGCAGTATTTT	CASSLEVVASSTDTQYF
15	-	-	TRBJ2-3	TRBV7-6	TGTGCCAGCAGCTTAGCCGCGGAGGGTCCCGATACGCAGTGTTTT	CASSLAAEGPDTQCF
14	TRBD2	-	TRBJ2-1	TRBV10-3	TGTGCCATCAGTGAACTAGCGGGGGGCAATGAGCAGTTCTTC	CAISELAGGNEQFF
17	TRBD1	few	TRBJ2-5	TRBV19	TGTGCCAGTAGTCACCCCTCACCGGGACAGCGACAAGAGACCCAGTACTTC	CASSHPSPGQRQETQYF
13	-	many	TRBJ2-3	TRBV5-8	TGTGCCAGCAGGCAAACCGGACTGGATACGCAGTATTTT	CASRQTGLDTQYF
14	-	once	TRBJ1-1	TRBV27	TGTTCCAGCAGTTCGGGGTGGGGGAATTACGGAGCTTTCTTT	CSSSSGWGNYGAFF
14	-	few	TRBJ2-7	TRBV7-6	TGTGCCAGCAGCTTAGCCGGACCGACCTACGAGCAGTACTTC	CASSLAGPTYEQYF
15	TRBD1	many	TRBJ2-1	TRBV11-2	TGTGCCAGCAGCTATACAGGGGGCCCCTACAATGAGCAGTTCTTC	CASSYTGGPYNEQFF
19	-	-	TRBJ1-6	TRBV27	TGTGCCAGCAGTCCAATCTCCAGCCGAGGAGGGGCCAATAGTTCACCCCTCCACTTT	CASSPISSRGGANSSPLHF
15	TRBD2	-	TRBJ2-5	TRBV7-8	TGTGCCAGCAGCCTTCGACTAGCGCAACAAGAGACCCAGTACTTC	CASSLRLAQQETQYF
11	-	-	TRBJ1-1	TRBV7-9	TGTGCCAGCAGCTTAAAAACTGAAGCTTTCTTT	CASSLKTEAFF
12	-	few	TRBJ1-2	TRBV7-9	TGTGCCAGCAGCTCAGTCTCTTGGGGCTACACCTTC	CASSSVSWGYTF
14	-	few	TRBJ1-1	TRBV7-9	TGTGCCAGCAGCTCCCCTAGGTCGAACACTGAAGCTTTCTTT	CASSSPRSNTEAFF
13	-	-	TRBJ1-2	TRBV29-1	TGCAGCGTTGTGTTGGGGGCTGACTATGGCTACACCTTC	CSVVLGADYGYTF
15	TRBD1	-	TRBJ2-1	TRBV19	TGTGCCAGTTTTCCCGGGACAGGGGATTCCAATGAGCAGTTCTTC	CASFPGTGDSNEQFF
17	-	few	TRBJ2-2	TRBV12-3/TRBV12-4	TGTGCCAGCAGTCCCTCGCCGGGACTGAGGAACACCGGGGAGCTGTTTTTT	CASSPSPGLRNTGELFF
19	TRBD2	-	TRBJ2-2	TRBV6-6	TGTGCCAGCAGTCAAACAACGGGACTAGCGGGGGCCTCTACCGGGGAGCTGTTTTTT	CASSQTTGLAGASTGELFF
18	-	many	TRBJ2-1	TRBV7-8	TGTGCCAGCAGCTTAGGCGGGAGGGGACAGGGCTCCTACAATGAGCAGTTCTTC	CASSLGGRGQGSYNEQFF
14	-	-	TRBJ1-6	TRBV6-2/TRBV6-3	TGTGCCAGCGGTGCGCGGGCCTATAATTCACCCCTCCACTTT	CASGARAYNSPLHF
15	-	few	TRBJ2-5	TRBV7-6	TGTGCCAGCAGCCTTTCCCCTAGCGTCCAAGAGACCCAGTACTTC	CASSLSPSVQETQYF
15	TRBD2	few	TRBJ2-1	TRBV20-1	TGCAGTGCTAGAGATCGTAGCGGGGTCTACAATGAGCAGTTCTTC	CSARDRSGVYNEQFF
17	TRBD2	few	TRBJ2-1	TRBV6-5	TGTGCCAGCAGTTCTCTCTTCGCTAGCGGGGCCGGGGATGAGCAGTTCTTC	CASSSLFASGAGDEQFF
11	-	-	TRBJ1-1	TRBV24-1	TGTGCCACCAGTGGAGGGGGAGAAGCTTTCTTT	CATSGGGEAFF
15	-	-	TRBJ2-1	TRBV7-2	TGTGCCAGCAGCACCCGGAGCCAAAGGAACAATGAGCAGTTCTTC	CASSTRSQRNNEQFF